This entry is about one TCR beta chain. Its specificity is not known. This was a deep-level run. Sequenced by immunoSEQ multiplex PCR; TCRdb stores in-frame clones only, minus some. Altogether about 770,000 clones are present, 72% being singletons, with the ten largest covering 1.8%. This sample was taken from a study of shared clonotypes between healthy human individuals. General study results and limits: Around 5.4% of naive CD4 clonotypes were common to a handful of donors. Sampling was confined to blood; repertoires within tissues likely differ. Non-shared clonotypes had lower generation probabilities than clonotypes shared by all four sorted-subset donors.

Germline-derived CDR1 and CDR2 are SGHVS and FNYEAQ. The CDR3 is made up of 15 amino acids. Deletions cut 5 bases from V and 5 bases from J, with 15 bases between. The material sequenced was memory CD4+ T cells sorted from blood. Subset specified: CD45RA-negative fraction. J is TRBJ2-2 and V is TRBV7-6; D might be TRBD1 (6 bases). This TCR was sampled from a woman aged 25-40 years in good health. The chain's CDR3 is CASSRDTSETGELFF. The CDR3 DNA reads as TGTGCCAGCAGCCGGGACACCTCGGAAACCGGGGAGCTGTTTTTT.